The 6 T cell receptor beta chains below all came from one sample that was sequenced in a study of OX40 agonist ivuxolimab in advanced cancers. Assay used: immunoSEQ multiplex PCR; TCRdb lists only in-frame clones, some missing. The data show 57,000 or so clones, around four fifths seen once. The source was CD4+ or CD8+ T cells sorted from blood, collected in a trial of the OX40 agonist ivuxolimab. The receptor source for this set is an adult with an advanced solid tumor such as melanoma, head and neck, liver or kidney cancer.

This clone is medium-sized. This chain connects TRBV2 to TRBJ1-1; weak D call: TRBD1 (5 bases). The CDR3 sequence is 15 residues long. Germline CDR1 and CDR2: SNHLY and FYNNEI. V shed 6 bases and J shed 2 bases, with 16 bases lying between them. The chain's CDR3 is CASSRSFTGNTEAFF. The CDR3 coding sequence is TGTGCCAGCAGCCGCTCCTTTACAGGCAACACTGAAGCTTTCTTT.

The chain uses TRBV2 and TRBJ2-3; possibly TRBD1 for D (6 bases). There are 14 residues in the CDR3. CDR1 and CDR2 from the germline V gene are SNHLY and FYNNEI. The ends were cut back, 1 base at V and 6 bases at J, with 11 bases in the middle. The CDR3 bases are TGTGCCAGCAGTGAAGGACAGGACCGGGATACGCAGTATTTT. Translating it yields CASSEGQDRDTQYF. The full variable domain, completed using reference TRBV2 and TRBJ2-3, is EPEVTQTPSHQVTQMGQEVILRCVPISNHLYFYWYRQILGQKVEFLVSFYNNEISEKSEIFDDQFSVERPDGSNFTLKIRSTKLEDSAMYFCASSEGQDRDTQYFGPGTRLTVL.

This clone came up a few times. The gene calls are TRBV2 and TRBJ2-7; 9 bases agree with TRBD1. Germline lookup yields CDR1 SNHLY and CDR2 FYNNEI. J lost 4 bases, V lost 5 bases, and 9 bases had no gene match. This CDR3 has 15 residues. CDR3 amino acids: CASSPRTGAPYEQYF. CDR3 coding DNA: TGTGCCAGCAGTCCCCGGACAGGGGCCCCGTACGAGCAGTACTTC.

This clone was seen just once. V usage is TRBV18 and J usage is TRBJ1-1; D unclear. CDR1 and CDR2 from the germline V gene are KGHSH and LQKENI. Trimming pared 1 base from V and 1 base from J, leaving 10 bases between. The CDR3 is 15 amino acids. CDR3 residues: CASSPLPTENTEAFF. CDR3 DNA: TGTGCCAGCTCACCACTCCCTACAGAGAACACTGAAGCTTTCTTT.

The genes are TRBV5-6 and TRBJ2-1; 10 bases line up with TRBD1. The ends lost 3 bases at V and 4 bases at J; junction bases unmatched: 4. From germline, CDR1 is SGHDT and CDR2 YYEEEE. The CDR3 consists of 15 residues. In nucleotides, the CDR3 is TGTGCCAGCAGCTCCCGGGACAGGGGTTACAATGAGCAGTTCTTC. This translates into CASSSRDRGYNEQFF.

The chain carries TRBV5-1 and TRBJ1-4; the D gene is possibly TRBD1 (5 bases). V lost 2 bases and J 8 bases, leaving 19 bases between the germline ends. In germline, CDR1 is SGHRS, CDR2 YFSETQ. The CDR3 contains 16 residues. The CDR3 region is CASSLGQGSGSEKLFF. The CDR3 coding sequence is TGCGCCAGCAGCTTAGGACAAGGGTCGGGGAGCGAAAAACTGTTTTTT.